This T cell receptor (beta chain) was sequenced during a study of T cells in Graves' hyperthyroidism and ophthalmopathy. General observations from the study: The model forecast ophthalmopathy, anticipating it by a median about six months before onset.

The CDR3 consists of 13 residues. Germline-derived CDR1 and CDR2 are DFQATT and SNEGSKA (reference sequence). The V gene end was trimmed by 3 bases and the J gene end by 10 bases; junction bases not matched to a gene: 6. This clonotype was picked up many times. As yet, its antigen is unknown. Amplified TCR beta CDR3 regions derived from RNA transcripts. Primed by the HTBI set, a first-round RT-PCR was run on the TCR CDR3. Via MiXCR, TCRdb re-called the multiplex PCR reads, giving one row per CDR3 protein. The table records over 700,000 distinct CDR3 sequences, about a third of them present only once. The chain links TRBV20-1 to TRBJ1-5; 10 bases fit TRBD1. This sequence originates from a woman aged 40 to 49 with Graves' hyperthyroidism. The specimen sequenced was blood. The CDR3 DNA is TGCAGTGCTAGTCGGACAGGGGGAGGCCCCCAGCATTTT. The encoded protein is CSASRTGGGPQHF.